This T cell receptor beta chain was identified in a study of T-cell memory formation after mild COVID-19. TCRdb re-called the 5' RACE reads with MiXCR, one entry per CDR3 protein. The data hold about 100,000 distinct CDR3 sequences, with about a sixth observed a single time. CDR3 length: 11 amino acids. Germline V gene sequence: CDR1 MNHEY, CDR2 SVGEGT. The V end was cut by 2 bases, the J end by 9 bases, with 6 bases between. The genes are TRBV6-2 or TRBV6-3 and TRBJ2-3; D unclear. Sequencing input: PBMCs or a T cell subset sorted from them (not recorded which). The clonotype was recovered from a man younger than 35 who had mild COVID-19 (a few samples of this study predate the infection). Cell type and time point are not known. DNA of the CDR3: TGTGCCAGCAGTTACCCGGAGACGCAGTATTTT. Protein: CASSYPETQYF.